These 17 T cell receptor beta chains originate from one sample sequenced in a study of human T cells and chemical hapten exposure. Time point denoted: patch test 2, 6 weeks after DPC sensitization. Treatment meaning: therapeutic diphenylcyclopropenone sensitization with weekly scalp DPC. TCRdb processed the RACE reads anew with MiXCR; each CDR3 protein has one entry. Among a few hundred thousand distinct CDR3 sequences, 6% to 7% were seen once, and the ten largest hold more than 5.5%. Source: whole blood, taken in connection with sensitization to the hapten diphenylcyclopropenone (DPC). The source is a woman between 18 and 29 years old with alopecia areata. Some clones in this sample may be carry-over from other donors' samples.

This clonotype was detected a few times. The V gene is TRBV6-1, the J gene TRBJ1-5, with no clear D. This CDR3 region has 11 residues. Germline CDR1 MNHNS, CDR2 SASEGT. V was trimmed by 4 bases and J by 9 bases, leaving 7 bases between them. CDR3 loop: CASSAMGPQHF. The CDR3 bases are TGTGCCAGCAGTGCTATGGGGCCCCAGCATTTT.

The chain links TRBV6-5 to TRBJ2-1; D is perhaps TRBD1 or TRBD2 (5 bases each). The length of the CDR3 is 15 residues. Germline CDR1 and CDR2: MNHEY and SVGAGI. Between the trimmed V and J ends, which lost 2 bases and 8 bases, there was a span of 16 bases. The CDR3 loop reads CASSYVPPGRDEQFF. The CDR3 DNA reads TGTGCCAGCAGTTACGTCCCACCAGGGAGAGATGAGCAGTTCTTC.

The gene calls are TRBV7-9 and TRBJ1-4, with TRBD1 matching 7 bases. V lost 8 bases and J lost 4; bases outside the gene matches: 7. The CDR3 length is 14 residues. Germline V gene lookup returns CDR1 SEHNR and CDR2 FQNEAQ (reference sequence). The CDR3 DNA sequence: TGTGCCAGCGTGGCGGGACAGCATAATGAAAAACTGTTTTTT. Translation: CASVAGQHNEKLFF.

There are a few counts of this clonotype. The chain links TRBV29-1 to TRBJ2-3; D is ambiguous. CDR3 length: 13 residues. Germline CDR1 is SQVTM and CDR2 is ANQGSEA. Trimming left V 5 bases short and J 2 bases short, with 11 bases between. The CDR3 coding sequence is TGCAGCGTTTCTATCCTTGCCACAGATACGCAGTATTTT. The encoded protein is CSVSILATDTQYF.

The CDR3, as DNA: TGTGCCAGCAGTCTTGGCGGGGGGAACACCGGGGAGCTGTTTTTT. This translates into CASSLGGGNTGELFF. The chain joins TRBV2 to TRBJ2-2; TRBD2 matches 7 bases. This CDR3 is 15 amino acids long. Germline V gene data show CDR1 as SNHLY and CDR2 as FYNNEI. V was pared by 5 bases and J by 1 base, with 4 bases of the junction left unmatched.

Ten or more counts support this clonotype. The genes are TRBV15 and TRBJ2-7, with 7 bases fitting TRBD1. Trimming removed 5 bases from V and 3 bases from J; junction bases left unmatched: 4. CDR1 and CDR2 from the germline V gene are LNHNV and YYDKDF (reference sequence). There are 13 residues in the CDR3. The CDR3 DNA is TGTGCCACCAGCTCCTCAGGGGGCTACGAGCAGTACTTC. This sequence encodes CATSSSGGYEQYF.

Many counts were recorded for this clonotype. J is TRBJ2-5 and V is TRBV29-1, with a possible D match to TRBD1 (5 bases). The CDR3 spans 13 residues. The V end lost 3 bases, the J end lost 5 bases, and 13 bases lay between the germline ends. Germline V CDR1 and CDR2: SQVTM, ANQGSEA. In nucleotides, the CDR3 is TGCAGCGTTGATGGGCCAGGGTTGGAGACCCAGTACTTC. Encoded protein: CSVDGPGLETQYF.

The chain carries TRBV12-5 and TRBJ1-1; no definite D call. The germline gives CDR1 LGHNT, CDR2 FRNRAP. The CDR3 has 14 residues. Trimming shortened V by 6 bases and J by 0 bases, and 11 bases separated the two germline ends. DNA for the CDR3: TGTGCTAGTGGCTTCCCGACGCTGAACACTGAAGCTTTCTTT. Its protein is CASGFPTLNTEAFF.

This clonotype appeared many times. The chain joins TRBV7-3 to TRBJ1-1; no clear D gene. Germline V gene sequence: CDR1 SGHTA, CDR2 FQGTGA. This CDR3 spans 13 amino acids. Trimming removed 3 bases at V and 5 bases at J, with 10 bases between. The CDR3 DNA sequence: TGTGCCAGCAGCTTTGACACTGGAACTGAAGCTTTCTTT. It is translated as CASSFDTGTEAFF.

This clonotype was counted ten times or more. The chain links TRBV29-1 to TRBJ1-2, with D tentatively TRBD1 (5 bases). Germline V gives CDR1 SQVTM, CDR2 ANQGSEA. The CDR3 length is 12 residues. V was cut by 4 bases and J by 6 bases, with 12 bases left in between. The CDR3 region has the DNA TGCAGCGTTGGGACATTTTCAGATGGCTACACCTTC. Its translation is CSVGTFSDGYTF. Variable domain in full (rest from reference TRBV29-1 and TRBJ1-2): SAVISQKPSRDICQRGTSLTIQCQVDSQVTMMFWYRQQPGQSLTLIATANQGSEATYESGFVIDKFPISRPNLTFSTLTVSNMSPEDSSIYLCSVGTFSDGYTFGSGTRLTVV.

Only a few counts were recorded for this clonotype. The chain is built from TRBV4-2 and TRBJ2-7; D is perhaps TRBD2 (6 bases). Per the germline V gene, CDR1 is LGHNA and CDR2 is YNFKEQ. Trimming stripped 0 bases from V and 3 bases from J, with 12 bases between. The CDR3 contains 15 residues. CDR3 DNA: TGTGCCAGCAGCCAAGAAATCGCGGGGTTCTACGAGCAGTACTTC. This gives the protein CASSQEIAGFYEQYF.

This chain connects TRBV13 to TRBJ1-1, with 7 bases that match TRBD1. With V trimmed by 5 bases and J by 11 bases, 11 bases remained unmatched. This CDR3 has 13 amino acids. Germline assignment: CDR1 PRHDT and CDR2 FYEKMQ (reference sequence). CDR3 nucleotide sequence: TGTGCCAGCAGCGACGGGGGCAGGGGGTCGGCTTTCTTT. It encodes CASSDGGRGSAFF.

This clonotype was detected only a few times. The V and J genes are TRBV12-3 or TRBV12-4 and TRBJ2-3; the match to TRBD1 covers 8 bases. J lost 0 bases, V lost 6 bases, and 5 bases had no gene match. This CDR3 spans 15 amino acids. This chain's CDR3 is CASSEDRGSTDTQYF. CDR3 coding DNA: TGTGCCAGCAGCGAAGACAGGGGCAGCACAGATACGCAGTATTTT.

This clonotype was detected ten times or more. The chain links TRBV7-2 to TRBJ1-5, with D possibly TRBD1 on 6 matching bases. The ends were cut back, 5 bases at V and 3 bases at J, with 14 bases in the middle. The CDR3 runs to 15 residues. CDR1 is SGHTA and CDR2 is FQGNSA in the germline V gene. This CDR3 is CASSTSDRHNQPQHF. CDR3 in DNA: TGTGCCAGCAGCACGTCAGACAGGCACAATCAGCCCCAGCATTTT. Based on the CDR3 plus reference TRBV7-2 and TRBJ1-5, the full variable domain is GAGVSQSPSNKVTEKGKDVELRCDPISGHTALYWYRQSLGQGLEFLIYFQGNSAPDKSGLPSDRFSAERTGGSVSTLTIQRTQQEDSAVYLCASSTSDRHNQPQHFGDGTRLSIL.

In its sample, this clonotype was seen a few times. This sequence joins TRBV28 and TRBJ1-4, with 9 bases identical to TRBD1. Losses at the gene ends were 6 bases for V and 5 bases for J; bases not matched to a gene: 7. Germline V gives CDR1 MDHEN, CDR2 SYDVKM. This CDR3 contains 15 residues. CDR3 in amino acids: CASSSSTGGNEKLFF. DNA for the CDR3: TGTGCCAGCAGCTCCTCGACAGGGGGAAATGAAAAACTGTTTTTT.

This clonotype came up many times. V gene TRBV5-8 combines with J gene TRBJ1-1, with D possibly TRBD1 on 6 matching bases. The CDR3 extends over 14 amino acids. V lost 5 bases to trimming and J lost 0 bases, with 11 bases between them. Germline V lookup: CDR1 SGHTS, CDR2 YDEGEE. Here the CDR3 DNA reads TGTGCCAGCAGTTTAGGGGGGCTGAACACTGAAGCTTTCTTT. It encodes CASSLGGLNTEAFF.

This clonotype was recorded many times. This rearrangement joins TRBV15 to TRBJ1-2, with D possibly matching TRBD1 (5 bases). The CDR3 totals 12 residues. The germline V gene encodes CDR1 LNHNV and CDR2 YYDKDF (reference sequence). V was trimmed by 5 bases and J by 2 bases, leaving 6 bases between them. The DNA for the CDR3 is TGTGCCACCAGCCAGGGAAACTATGGCTACACCTTC. This codes for CATSQGNYGYTF.